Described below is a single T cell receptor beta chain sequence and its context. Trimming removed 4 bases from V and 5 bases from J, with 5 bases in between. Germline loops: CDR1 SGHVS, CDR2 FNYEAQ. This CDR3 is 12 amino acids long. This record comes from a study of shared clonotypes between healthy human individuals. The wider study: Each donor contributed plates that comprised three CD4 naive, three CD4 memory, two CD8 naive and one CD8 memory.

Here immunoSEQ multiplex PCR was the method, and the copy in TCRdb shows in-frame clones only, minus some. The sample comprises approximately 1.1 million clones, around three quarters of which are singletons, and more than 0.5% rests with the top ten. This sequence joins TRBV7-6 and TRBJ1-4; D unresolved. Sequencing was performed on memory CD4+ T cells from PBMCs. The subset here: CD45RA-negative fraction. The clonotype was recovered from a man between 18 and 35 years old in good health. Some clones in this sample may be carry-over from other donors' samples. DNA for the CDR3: TGTGCCAGCAGCTCCAGAAATGAAAAACTGTTTTTT. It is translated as CASSSRNEKLFF.